Listed below are T cell receptor beta chains from one sample, sequenced in a study of blood T cell repertoires in COVID-19. The protocol was immunoSEQ multiplex PCR, while the TCRdb copy is restricted to in-frame clones and leaves out a portion. The sample shows some 140,000 clones, roughly 80% of them seen only once. What was sequenced was peripheral blood. The receptor source for this set is a woman aged 55-75 years with acute or convalescent COVID-19. The CDR3 runs from the conserved cysteine through the conserved F or W. Each record gives: clone size, D gene, V gene, J gene, CDR3 DNA, CDR3 protein. D genes are given only for firm matches. Size is omitted from some rows. Given values are once, few, many or a class for expanded clones.

clone_size: -; d_call: -; v_call: TRBV28; j_call: TRBJ1-3; cdr3_nt: TGTGCCAGCAGTTTAAGCGCCCTTGGCTCTGGAAACACCATATATTTT; cdr3_aa: CASSLSALGSGNTIYF
clone_size: -; d_call: TRBD1; v_call: TRBV4-2; j_call: TRBJ1-6; cdr3_nt: TGTGCCACCGGCCCAAGGGGACAGAAGAATTCACCCCTCCACTTT; cdr3_aa: CATGPRGQKNSPLHF
clone_size: -; d_call: TRBD1; v_call: TRBV5-1; j_call: TRBJ1-1; cdr3_nt: TGCGCCAGCAGCGTGGGACAGAAGCTCACTAACACTGAAGCTTTCTTT; cdr3_aa: CASSVGQKLTNTEAFF
clone_size: -; d_call: TRBD2; v_call: TRBV3-1/TRBV3-2; j_call: TRBJ2-1; cdr3_nt: TGTGCCAGCAGCCAAAATGGCCTAGCGGGGGCTGAGCAGTTCTTC; cdr3_aa: CASSQNGLAGAEQFF
clone_size: -; d_call: TRBD2; v_call: TRBV5-5; j_call: TRBJ2-1; cdr3_nt: TGTGCCAGCAGCTCTAGCGGGGTCTCCTACAATGAGCAGTTCTTC; cdr3_aa: CASSSSGVSYNEQFF
clone_size: -; d_call: -; v_call: TRBV30; j_call: TRBJ2-3; cdr3_nt: TGTGCCTGGAGTCCCAATCGGAGAGATACGCAGTATTTT; cdr3_aa: CAWSPNRRDTQYF
clone_size: once; d_call: TRBD1; v_call: TRBV5-1; j_call: TRBJ1-5; cdr3_nt: TGCGCCAGCAGCTTCCAAGGGGGCGGAAGTCAGCCCCAGCATTTT; cdr3_aa: CASSFQGGGSQPQHF
clone_size: few; d_call: TRBD1; v_call: TRBV19; j_call: TRBJ1-1; cdr3_nt: TGTGCCAGTAGTCGCCTGGACAGGGGGAAAAACACTGAAGCTTTCTTT; cdr3_aa: CASSRLDRGKNTEAFF
clone_size: -; d_call: -; v_call: TRBV29-1; j_call: TRBJ1-1; cdr3_nt: TGCAGCGTGGTACAGACGGAGAACACTGAAGCTTTCTTT; cdr3_aa: CSVVQTENTEAFF
clone_size: -; d_call: -; v_call: TRBV18; j_call: TRBJ1-1; cdr3_nt: TGTGCCAGCTCGAGCGGGGGGAACACTGAAGCTTTCTTT; cdr3_aa: CASSSGGNTEAFF
clone_size: -; d_call: -; v_call: TRBV5-1; j_call: TRBJ1-1; cdr3_nt: TGCGCCAGCAGCCCTGACATGGCGTCGCTGGCTTTCTTT; cdr3_aa: CASSPDMASLAFF
clone_size: -; d_call: TRBD1; v_call: TRBV5-1; j_call: TRBJ1-1; cdr3_nt: TGCGCCAGCAGACCGCCGGGACAGGGCGGCACTGAAGCTTTCTTT; cdr3_aa: CASRPPGQGGTEAFF
clone_size: -; d_call: TRBD1; v_call: TRBV30; j_call: TRBJ1-4; cdr3_nt: TGTGCCTGGAGTCGAGACAGGGGGAATGAAAAACTGTTTTTT; cdr3_aa: CAWSRDRGNEKLFF
clone_size: -; d_call: -; v_call: TRBV18; j_call: TRBJ1-2; cdr3_nt: TGTGCCAGCTCACCGGACTCAAACTATGGCTACACCTTC; cdr3_aa: CASSPDSNYGYTF
clone_size: -; d_call: -; v_call: TRBV2; j_call: TRBJ1-3; cdr3_nt: TGTGCCAGCAGTGAAACGACAGGAAGGACAGGAAACACCATATATTTT; cdr3_aa: CASSETTGRTGNTIYF
clone_size: -; d_call: -; v_call: TRBV3-1/TRBV3-2; j_call: TRBJ1-3; cdr3_nt: TGTGCCAGCAGCCAACCTCCCCCCGGGGGGGGGACCATATATTTT; cdr3_aa: CASSQPPPGGGTIYF
clone_size: few; d_call: -; v_call: TRBV6-4; j_call: TRBJ1-5; cdr3_nt: TGTGCCAGCAGTGCCCCCCCTTGGCAGGGCCCAAATCAGCCCCAGCATTTT; cdr3_aa: CASSAPPWQGPNQPQHF
clone_size: -; d_call: -; v_call: TRBV7-9; j_call: TRBJ1-3; cdr3_nt: TGTGCCAGCAGCTTAAGAGGGTCGGGTGGAAACACCATATATTTT; cdr3_aa: CASSLRGSGGNTIYF
clone_size: -; d_call: -; v_call: TRBV7-2; j_call: TRBJ2-2; cdr3_nt: TGTGCCAGCACCTTTGTGCATCGGACACCACTTACCGGAGAGCTGTTTTTT; cdr3_aa: CASTFVHRTPLTGELFF
clone_size: -; d_call: -; v_call: TRBV6-4; j_call: TRBJ2-3; cdr3_nt: TGTGCCAGCAGTGAGCAGGCAGGGGCGCGGGATACGCAGTATTTT; cdr3_aa: CASSEQAGARDTQYF
clone_size: -; d_call: -; v_call: TRBV5-8; j_call: TRBJ1-1; cdr3_nt: TGTGCCAGCAGCTTGGGGCGGGCGGGATCTGCTTTCTTT; cdr3_aa: CASSLGRAGSAFF
clone_size: -; d_call: TRBD1; v_call: TRBV5-4; j_call: TRBJ1-2; cdr3_nt: TGTGCCAGCAGCTGGGACAGATCCTATGGCTACACCTTC; cdr3_aa: CASSWDRSYGYTF
clone_size: -; d_call: -; v_call: TRBV3-1/TRBV3-2; j_call: TRBJ2-7; cdr3_nt: TGTGCCAGCAGCCAAGGTCGGAGAGCGGAGGAGCAGTACTTC; cdr3_aa: CASSQGRRAEEQYF
clone_size: -; d_call: -; v_call: TRBV27; j_call: TRBJ1-4; cdr3_nt: TGTGCCAGCAGTCCTCAGTCCAGGGCAACTAATGAAAAACTGTTTTTT; cdr3_aa: CASSPQSRATNEKLFF
clone_size: -; d_call: -; v_call: TRBV7-9; j_call: TRBJ1-3; cdr3_nt: TGTGCCAGCAGCCCGGTGTCAGGGTCGCACATGGGAAACACCATATATTTT; cdr3_aa: CASSPVSGSHMGNTIYF
clone_size: -; d_call: TRBD2; v_call: TRBV7-2; j_call: TRBJ2-7; cdr3_nt: TGTGCCAGCAGCTTATCTAGCGGGGGGGCCCACGAGCAGTACTTC; cdr3_aa: CASSLSSGGAHEQYF
clone_size: -; d_call: -; v_call: TRBV7-9; j_call: TRBJ1-1; cdr3_nt: TGTGCCAGCAGCTTAGCCCGGTCGAAGAACACTGAAGCTTTCTTT; cdr3_aa: CASSLARSKNTEAFF
clone_size: -; d_call: -; v_call: TRBV5-1; j_call: TRBJ2-7; cdr3_nt: TGCGCCAGCAGCTTGGCCAGTAACGAGCAGTACTTC; cdr3_aa: CASSLASNEQYF
clone_size: -; d_call: TRBD1; v_call: TRBV7-8; j_call: TRBJ1-2; cdr3_nt: TGTGCCAGCAGCCAGGACAGGGTCAACTATGGCTACACCTTC; cdr3_aa: CASSQDRVNYGYTF
clone_size: -; d_call: TRBD1; v_call: TRBV18; j_call: TRBJ1-2; cdr3_nt: TGTGCCAGCTCATCCGCTGGACAGGAATTTAACTATGGCTACACCTTC; cdr3_aa: CASSSAGQEFNYGYTF
clone_size: -; d_call: -; v_call: TRBV29-1; j_call: TRBJ1-1; cdr3_nt: TGCAGCGTTGACACAGCAGATCTTTACACTGAAGCTTTCTTT; cdr3_aa: CSVDTADLYTEAFF
clone_size: -; d_call: -; v_call: TRBV13; j_call: TRBJ1-1; cdr3_nt: TGTGCCAGCAGCGCGCGGGTGAACACTGAAGCTTTCTTT; cdr3_aa: CASSARVNTEAFF
clone_size: -; d_call: -; v_call: TRBV2; j_call: TRBJ1-2; cdr3_nt: TGTGCCATCACAGCTAACTATGGCTACACCTTC; cdr3_aa: CAITANYGYTF
clone_size: -; d_call: TRBD1; v_call: TRBV3-1/TRBV3-2; j_call: TRBJ1-1; cdr3_nt: TGTGCCAGCAGCCCCCTCCCCGACAGGGCGAACACTGAAGCTTTCTTT; cdr3_aa: CASSPLPDRANTEAFF
clone_size: -; d_call: -; v_call: TRBV10-2; j_call: TRBJ2-7; cdr3_nt: TGCGCCACCCTGAGACCCGTCGGGTCCTACGAGCAGTACTTC; cdr3_aa: CATLRPVGSYEQYF
clone_size: -; d_call: -; v_call: TRBV7-9; j_call: TRBJ1-2; cdr3_nt: TGTGCCAGCAGCTTAGAGGGGGACTATGGCTACACCTTC; cdr3_aa: CASSLEGDYGYTF
clone_size: -; d_call: -; v_call: TRBV29-1; j_call: TRBJ2-1; cdr3_nt: TGCAGCGTTCCCCTAGAGAGCTCCTACAATGAGCAGTTCTTC; cdr3_aa: CSVPLESSYNEQFF
clone_size: -; d_call: -; v_call: TRBV3-1/TRBV3-2; j_call: TRBJ2-1; cdr3_nt: TGTGCCAGCAGCCAAGGACAGAACAATGAGCAGTTCTTC; cdr3_aa: CASSQGQNNEQFF
clone_size: -; d_call: -; v_call: TRBV4-1; j_call: TRBJ2-5; cdr3_nt: TGCGCCAGCAGCCAAGGGGGAAGGGGCAGTCAAGAGACCCAGTACTTC; cdr3_aa: CASSQGGRGSQETQYF
clone_size: -; d_call: TRBD1; v_call: TRBV11-2; j_call: TRBJ1-2; cdr3_nt: TGTGCCAGCAGCACCTTCCGGGACAGGGGGTCTCCTTATGGCTACACCTTC; cdr3_aa: CASSTFRDRGSPYGYTF
clone_size: -; d_call: TRBD1; v_call: TRBV20-1; j_call: TRBJ2-2; cdr3_nt: TGCAGTGCTAGTTCTATAACCAGGGGGCGAGGCGCCGGGGAGCTGTTTTTT; cdr3_aa: CSASSITRGRGAGELFF
clone_size: -; d_call: TRBD1; v_call: TRBV7-9; j_call: TRBJ2-3; cdr3_nt: TGTGCCAGCAGCCGGACAGGGCAAAGCACAGATACGCAGTATTTT; cdr3_aa: CASSRTGQSTDTQYF
clone_size: -; d_call: TRBD1; v_call: TRBV5-4; j_call: TRBJ1-2; cdr3_nt: TGTGCCAGCAGCCCAGGGGGCGCGGGTGGCTACACCTTC; cdr3_aa: CASSPGGAGGYTF
clone_size: -; d_call: TRBD1; v_call: TRBV5-5; j_call: TRBJ2-3; cdr3_nt: TGTGCCAGCAGCTTACCGGGACAGGGGGCGGATACGCAGTATTTT; cdr3_aa: CASSLPGQGADTQYF
clone_size: once; d_call: -; v_call: TRBV7-9; j_call: TRBJ2-6; cdr3_nt: TGTGCCAGCAGGGACAGCTCTGGGGCCAACGTCCTGACTTTC; cdr3_aa: CASRDSSGANVLTF